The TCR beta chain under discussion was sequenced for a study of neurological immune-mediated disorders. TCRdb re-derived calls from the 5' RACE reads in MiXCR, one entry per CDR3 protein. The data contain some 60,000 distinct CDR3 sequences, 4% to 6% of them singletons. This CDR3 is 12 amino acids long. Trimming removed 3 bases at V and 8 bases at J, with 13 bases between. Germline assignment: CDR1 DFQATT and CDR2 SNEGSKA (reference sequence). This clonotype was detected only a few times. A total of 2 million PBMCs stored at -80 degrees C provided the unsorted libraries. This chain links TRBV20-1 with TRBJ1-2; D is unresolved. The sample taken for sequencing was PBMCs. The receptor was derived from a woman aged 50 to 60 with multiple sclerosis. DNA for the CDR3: TGCAGTGCTAGCGCAGTCGGAGGCGGCTACACCTTC. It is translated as CSASAVGGGYTF.